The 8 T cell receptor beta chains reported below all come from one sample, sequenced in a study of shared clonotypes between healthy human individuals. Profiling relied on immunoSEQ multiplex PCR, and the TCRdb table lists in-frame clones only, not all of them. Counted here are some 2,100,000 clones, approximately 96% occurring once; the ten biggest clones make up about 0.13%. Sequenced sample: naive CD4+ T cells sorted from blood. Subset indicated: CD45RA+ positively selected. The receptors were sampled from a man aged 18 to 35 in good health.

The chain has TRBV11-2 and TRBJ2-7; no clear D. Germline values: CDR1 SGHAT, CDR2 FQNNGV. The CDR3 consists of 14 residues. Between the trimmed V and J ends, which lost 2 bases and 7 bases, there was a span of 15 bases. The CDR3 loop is CASSLPWQRMEQYF. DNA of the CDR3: TGTGCCAGCAGCTTACCTTGGCAACGTATGGAGCAGTACTTC.

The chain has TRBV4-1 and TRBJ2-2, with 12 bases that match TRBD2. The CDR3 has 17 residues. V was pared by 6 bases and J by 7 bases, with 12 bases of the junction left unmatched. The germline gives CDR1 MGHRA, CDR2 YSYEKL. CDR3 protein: CASSTTSGRSVSGELFF. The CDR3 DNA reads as TGCGCCAGCAGTACGACTAGCGGGAGATCGGTTAGCGGGGAGCTGTTTTTT.

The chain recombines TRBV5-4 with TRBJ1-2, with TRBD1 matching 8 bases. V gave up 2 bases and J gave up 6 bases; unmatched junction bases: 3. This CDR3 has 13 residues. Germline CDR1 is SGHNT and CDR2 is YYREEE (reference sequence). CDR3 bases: TGTGCCAGCAGCTTCGACAGGGGAGATGGCTACACCTTC. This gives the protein CASSFDRGDGYTF.

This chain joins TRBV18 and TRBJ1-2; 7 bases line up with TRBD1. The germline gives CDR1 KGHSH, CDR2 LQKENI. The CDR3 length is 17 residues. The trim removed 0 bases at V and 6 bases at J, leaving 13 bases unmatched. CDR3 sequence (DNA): TGTGCCAGCTCACCACCCTCAACAGGGGTTGCTAGAGATGGCTACACCTTC. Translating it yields CASSPPSTGVARDGYTF.

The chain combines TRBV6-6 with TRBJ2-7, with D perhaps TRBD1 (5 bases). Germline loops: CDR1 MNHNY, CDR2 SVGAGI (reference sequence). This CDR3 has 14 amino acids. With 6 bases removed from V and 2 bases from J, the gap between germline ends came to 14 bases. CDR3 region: CASSKTDRPYEQYF. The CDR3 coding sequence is TGTGCCAGCAGCAAAACCGACAGACCCTACGAGCAGTACTTC.

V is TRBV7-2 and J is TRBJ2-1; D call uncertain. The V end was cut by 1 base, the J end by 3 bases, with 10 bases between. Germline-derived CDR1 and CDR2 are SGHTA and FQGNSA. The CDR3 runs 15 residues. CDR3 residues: CASSLEGKGYNEQFF. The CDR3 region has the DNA TGTGCCAGCAGCTTAGAAGGCAAGGGCTACAATGAGCAGTTCTTC.

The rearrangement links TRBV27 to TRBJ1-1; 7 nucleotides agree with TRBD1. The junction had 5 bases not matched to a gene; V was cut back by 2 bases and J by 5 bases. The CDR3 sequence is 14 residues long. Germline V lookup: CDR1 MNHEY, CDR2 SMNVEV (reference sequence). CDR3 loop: CASSLQGVRTEAFF. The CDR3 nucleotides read TGTGCCAGCAGTTTACAGGGGGTGAGGACTGAAGCTTTCTTT.

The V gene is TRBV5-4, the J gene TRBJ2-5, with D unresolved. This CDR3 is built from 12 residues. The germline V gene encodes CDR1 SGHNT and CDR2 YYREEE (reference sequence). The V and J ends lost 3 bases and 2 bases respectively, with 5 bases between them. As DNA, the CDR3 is TGTGCCAGCAGCTCGGCACAAGAGACCCAGTACTTC. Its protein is CASSSAQETQYF. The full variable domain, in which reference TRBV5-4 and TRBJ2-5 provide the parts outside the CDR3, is ETGVTQSPTHLIKTRGQQVTLRCSSQSGHNTVSWYQQALGQGPQFIFQYYREEENGRGNFPPRFSGLQFPNYSSELNVNALELDDSALYLCASSSAQETQYFGPGTRLLVL.